Shown below are 5 T cell receptor beta chains from a single sample sequenced in a study of PD-1 blockade in classical Hodgkin lymphoma. Every patient relapsed after autologous stem cell transplantation, and brentuximab vedotin exposure varied. Measured with immunoSEQ multiplex PCR; TCRdb has only the in-frame clones, and not every one. The sample has 55,000 to 65,000 clones, 85% to 90% seen once. Sample: peripheral blood mononuclear cells (PBMCs), taken at baseline. Receptor source: a human donor with classical Hodgkin lymphoma.

V and J are TRBV29-1 and TRBJ2-5; D might be TRBD2 (6 bases). The CDR3 has 11 residues. Germline V lookup: CDR1 SQVTM, CDR2 ANQGSEA. The V and J ends lost 8 bases and 5 bases respectively, with 12 bases between them. The CDR3 spells CSTPEGETQYF. DNA for the CDR3: TGCAGCACTCCGGAGGGGGAGACCCAGTACTTC.

This chain joins TRBV27 and TRBJ1-4; TRBD1 matches 7 bases. Per germline, CDR1 MNHEY and CDR2 SMNVEV (reference sequence). V lost 7 bases, J lost 4 bases, and 6 bases stayed unmatched. The CDR3 has 14 residues. The DNA for the CDR3 is TGTGCCAGCATGCACAGGGGCCTTAATGAAAAACTGTTTTTT. It specifies CASMHRGLNEKLFF.

This clone was seen a single time. This chain connects TRBV27 to TRBJ1-2; D remains ambiguous. The V gene's germline CDR1 is MNHEY and CDR2 SMNVEV (reference sequence). The CDR3 sequence is 13 residues long. Trimming shortened V by 0 bases and J by 0 bases, and 2 bases separated the two germline ends. The CDR3: CASSLSSNYGYTF. The CDR3 nucleotides read TGTGCCAGCAGTTTATCGTCTAACTATGGCTACACCTTC.

The chain recombines TRBV27 with TRBJ2-5; 7 nucleotides align to TRBD1. The germline gives CDR1 MNHEY, CDR2 SMNVEV (reference sequence). The V gene end was trimmed by 5 bases and the J gene end by 3 bases; junction bases not matched to a gene: 15. The length of the CDR3 is 17 residues. The CDR3 region is CASSTLSVTGIKETQYF. The DNA of the CDR3 is TGTGCCAGCAGTACCCTTAGTGTGACAGGGATAAAAGAGACCCAGTACTTC.

V usage is TRBV5-6 and J usage is TRBJ2-1; D might be TRBD2 (5 bases). CDR1 and CDR2 from the germline V gene are SGHDT and YYEEEE. The germline V and J ends were trimmed by 1 base and 7 bases, with 6 bases remaining between them. CDR3 length: 12 residues. The CDR3, as DNA: TGTGCCAGCAGCTTGCCGGGGAATGAGCAGTTCTTC. Translated: CASSLPGNEQFF.